The 6 T cell receptor beta chains below come from one sample, sequenced in a study of cytomegalovirus exposure and HLA in healthy donors. The primer mix had 60 Vbeta and 13 Jbeta primers. Measured with immunoSEQ multiplex PCR; TCRdb has only the in-frame clones, and not every one. This sample carries approximately 110,000 clones, about 59% of them seen once, and the ten largest clones take approximately 3.9%. Sequencing was done on a sample of PBMCs. The receptors were gathered from a young man in good health and CMV-seropositive.

V is TRBV5-1 and J is TRBJ2-7; D not certain. V was shortened by 0 bases and J by 3 bases, with 13 bases between the two germline ends. The germline V gene has CDR1 SGHRS and CDR2 YFSETQ. The CDR3 sequence is 15 residues long. This CDR3 reads CASSLVSSAFYEQYF. The CDR3 nucleotides read TGCGCCAGCAGCTTGGTGAGTTCCGCATTCTACGAGCAGTACTTC. Combining the CDR3 with reference TRBV5-1 and TRBJ2-7 gives the whole variable domain KAGVTQTPRYLIKTRGQQVTLSCSPISGHRSVSWYQQTPGQGLQFLFEYFSETQRNKGNFPGRFSGRQFSNSRSEMNVSTLELGDSALYLCASSLVSSAFYEQYFGPGTRLTVT.

The rearrangement links TRBV6-1 to TRBJ1-1; 11 bases map to TRBD1. The germline V gene encodes CDR1 MNHNS and CDR2 SASEGT. The V and J ends lost 2 bases and 7 bases, in that order; junction bases with no gene match: 6. The CDR3 runs 15 residues. CDR3: CASSEPGQGVSEAFF. As DNA, the CDR3 is TGTGCCAGCAGTGAACCGGGACAGGGGGTGAGTGAAGCTTTCTTT.

The genes are TRBV6-5 and TRBJ1-5; D gene unclear. The V gene's germline CDR1 is MNHEY and CDR2 SVGAGI. This CDR3 comprises 12 residues. The V end lost 5 bases, the J end lost 11 bases, and 13 bases lay between the germline ends. The chain's CDR3 is CASSEAPGAQHF. CDR3 in DNA: TGTGCCAGCAGTGAGGCCCCCGGGGCCCAGCATTTT.

The chain uses TRBV6-5 and TRBJ1-6; 8 nucleotides line up with TRBD1. CDR3 length: 13 residues. The J segment lost 10 bases and the V segment lost 6 bases, leaving 5 bases of the junction unmatched. From germline, CDR1 is MNHEY and CDR2 SVGAGI. CDR3 residues: CASRQGAGSPLHF. In DNA, the CDR3 is TGTGCCAGCAGGCAGGGGGCCGGCTCACCCCTCCACTTT.

This chain connects TRBV25-1 to TRBJ1-2; tentatively, D is TRBD1 (5 bases). This CDR3 spans 15 amino acids. Trimming left V 5 bases short and J 7 bases short, with 20 bases between. Germline V gives CDR1 MGHDK, CDR2 SYGVNS. The CDR3 here is CASSKNPPGLTGYTF. CDR3 DNA: TGTGCCAGCAGTAAAAACCCACCAGGGCTGACTGGCTACACCTTC.

This sequence joins TRBV5-6 and TRBJ1-3; TRBD1 aligns across 7 bases. Germline assignment: CDR1 SGHDT and CDR2 YYEEEE. V was pared by 4 bases and J by 0 bases, with 10 bases of the junction left unmatched. This CDR3 region has 17 residues. The CDR3 DNA is TGTGCCAGCAGCCACCGAACAGGGGCCCTCTCTGGAAACACCATATATTTT. Its protein is CASSHRTGALSGNTIYF.